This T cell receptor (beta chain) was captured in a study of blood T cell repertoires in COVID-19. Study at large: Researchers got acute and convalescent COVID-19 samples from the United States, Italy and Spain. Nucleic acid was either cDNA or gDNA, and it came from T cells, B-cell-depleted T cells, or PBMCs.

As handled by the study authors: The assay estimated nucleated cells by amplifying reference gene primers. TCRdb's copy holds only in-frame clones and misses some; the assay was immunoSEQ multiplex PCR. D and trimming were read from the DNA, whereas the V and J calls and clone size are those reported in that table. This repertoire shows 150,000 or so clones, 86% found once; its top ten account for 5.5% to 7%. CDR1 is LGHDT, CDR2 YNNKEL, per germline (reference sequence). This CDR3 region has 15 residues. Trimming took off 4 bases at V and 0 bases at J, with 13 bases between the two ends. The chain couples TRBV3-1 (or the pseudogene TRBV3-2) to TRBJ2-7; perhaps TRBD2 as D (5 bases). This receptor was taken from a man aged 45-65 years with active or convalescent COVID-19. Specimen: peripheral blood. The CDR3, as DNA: TGTGCCAGCAGCCTAGGGAGCGGCAGCTCCTACGAGCAGTACTTC. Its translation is CASSLGSGSSYEQYF.